Following are 15 T cell receptor beta chains from one sample sequenced in a study of radiotherapy plus CTLA-4 blockade in lung cancer. Measured with immunoSEQ multiplex PCR; TCRdb has only the in-frame clones, and not every one. The data contain tens of thousands of clones, roughly 83% of them singletons. The specimen comprised peripheral blood, sampled from a patient treated with radiotherapy plus ipilimumab. These receptors were obtained from a human donor with non-small cell lung cancer that progressed on radiotherapy plus ipilimumab.

The chain couples TRBV6-5 to TRBJ1-4; maybe TRBD1 (6 bases). CDR3 length equals 13 residues. The germline V gene encodes CDR1 MNHEY and CDR2 SVGAGI. V shed 5 bases and J shed 8 bases, with 12 bases lying between them. CDR3 DNA: TGTGCCAGCAGTCAGCCCGGGACAGAAAAACTGTTTTTT. Its translation: CASSQPGTEKLFF.

The chain has TRBV27 and TRBJ2-5; 7 nucleotides match TRBD1. Germline V CDR1 and CDR2: MNHEY, SMNVEV (reference sequence). With V trimmed by 2 bases and J by 1 base, 7 bases remained unmatched. The CDR3 totals 16 residues. CDR3 nucleotide sequence: TGTGCCAGCAGTTTAACGGGACAGACGACCCAAGAGACCCAGTACTTC. Residues: CASSLTGQTTQETQYF.

This clone was observed a handful of times. The chain couples TRBV10-1 to TRBJ2-5; the D call may be TRBD1 or TRBD2 (5 bases each). There are 16 residues in the CDR3. Deletions cut 9 bases from V and 5 bases from J, with 25 bases between. The V gene's germline CDR1 is WNHNN and CDR2 SYGVQD (reference sequence). The CDR3 protein is CARERVTSGRWETQYF. The CDR3 bases are TGCGCCAGAGAAAGGGTTACGTCGGGGCGATGGGAGACCCAGTACTTC.

CDR3 sequence (DNA): TGTGCCAGCAGCTTAAGGGGGCGGATTGCCAAAGAGACCCAGTACTTC. Amino acid sequence: CASSLRGRIAKETQYF. The chain couples TRBV7-8 to TRBJ2-5; 7 bases are a match to TRBD1. The CDR3 loop spans 16 amino acids. Germline V gene sequence: CDR1 SGHVS, CDR2 FQNEAQ. V dropped 2 bases and J dropped 3; count of bases not matched to a gene: 9.

The rearrangement uses TRBV7-2 and TRBJ2-4; D is uncertain. Germline CDR1 is SGHTA and CDR2 is FQGNSA. V dropped 2 bases and J dropped 3 bases, with 11 bases sitting between them. The CDR3 contains 15 residues. In DNA, the CDR3 is TGTGCCAGCAGCTTATCCTTAGATGTCAAAAACATTCAGTACTTC. This translates into CASSLSLDVKNIQYF.

The chain joins TRBV2 to TRBJ1-3, with D uncertain. V gave up 10 bases and J gave up 0 bases, with 13 bases separating them. The CDR3 sequence is 14 residues long. The germline V gene encodes CDR1 SNHLY and CDR2 FYNNEI. In DNA, the CDR3 is TGTGCCATCAAGGGCCTCTTCTCTGGAAACACCATATATTTT. The encoded protein is CAIKGLFSGNTIYF.

In its sample, this clone was seen a few times. The genes are TRBV6-6 and TRBJ1-1, with TRBD1 as a possible D gene (5 bases). Germline CDR1 is MNHNY and CDR2 is SVGAGI (reference sequence). Trimming stripped 2 bases from V and 10 bases from J, with 8 bases between. This CDR3 spans 11 amino acids. The CDR3 DNA reads as TGTGCCAGCAGTTACGGGGCCTCAGCTTTCTTT. It codes for CASSYGASAFF.

The chain carries TRBV30 and TRBJ2-7, with D unresolved. V was shortened by 3 bases and J by 3 bases, with 12 bases between the two germline ends. Germline V lookup: CDR1 GTSNPN, CDR2 SVGIG (reference sequence). The CDR3 covers 13 residues. The CDR3 sequence: CAWSSRPSYEQYF. For the CDR3, the DNA is TGTGCCTGGAGCTCGCGACCGAGCTACGAGCAGTACTTC.

Points on this clone: The junction departs from the called germline gene at one end, perhaps through a read error. V and J are TRBV6-5 and TRBJ2-1; no firm D call. Germline lookup yields CDR1 MNHEY and CDR2 SVGAGI. CDR3 length equals 13 residues. The CDR3 region has the DNA TGTGCCAGCAGTTATAATTCCTTCAATGAGCAGTTCTTC. Its translation is CASSYNSFNEQFF.

As for this clone: Compared with germline, one end of the junction differs, possibly owing to a read error. This sequence joins TRBV28 and TRBJ2-1; D is possibly TRBD1 (5 bases). CDR3 length equals 14 residues. Per germline, CDR1 MDHEN and CDR2 SYDVKM. The chain's CDR3 is CASNLGVDGNEQFF. The CDR3 region has the DNA TGTGCCAGCAATTTAGGGGTAGATGGCAATGAGCAGTTCTTC.

DNA of the CDR3: TGCGCCAGCAGCTTGGCCGGGGGGGACTATGGCTACACCTTC. Translated, it gives CASSLAGGDYGYTF. The chain is built from TRBV5-1 and TRBJ1-2; D perhaps matches TRBD1 (5 bases). There are 14 residues in the CDR3. Trimming took off 0 bases at V and 3 bases at J, with 9 bases between the two ends. Germline V lookup: CDR1 SGHRS, CDR2 YFSETQ.

The chain links TRBV4-1 to TRBJ1-1; D is unclear. In germline, CDR1 is MGHRA, CDR2 YSYEKL. The CDR3 spans 15 residues. With 0 bases removed from V and 2 bases from J, the gap between germline ends came to 10 bases. CDR3 loop: CASSQETGTNTEAFF. The CDR3 nucleotides are TGCGCCAGCAGCCAAGAGACGGGTACCAACACTGAAGCTTTCTTT.

This chain joins TRBV6-5 and TRBJ1-6; D unclear. The germline gives CDR1 MNHEY, CDR2 SVGAGI. The CDR3 runs to 16 residues. Trimming left V 2 bases short and J 4 bases short, with 12 bases between. The CDR3, as DNA: TGTGCCAGCAGTTACGGACTGAACGATTATAATTCACCCCTCCACTTT. This gives the protein CASSYGLNDYNSPLHF.

This clone was seen a few times. The chain recombines TRBV2 with TRBJ2-7; 7 bases fit TRBD1. V gave up 7 bases and J gave up 4 bases; unmatched junction bases: 10. CDR3 length equals 14 residues. CDR1 SNHLY and CDR2 FYNNEI come from the germline V gene. The CDR3 coding sequence is TGTGCCAGCATCAGACAGGGTGAGACATACGAGCAGTACTTC. Translating gives CASIRQGETYEQYF. The whole variable domain, filled in from reference TRBV2 and TRBJ2-7, reads EPEVTQTPSHQVTQMGQEVILRCVPISNHLYFYWYRQILGQKVEFLVSFYNNEISEKSEIFDDQFSVERPDGSNFTLKIRSTKLEDSAMYFCASIRQGETYEQYFGPGTRLTVT.

In its sample, this clone was seen once. This chain connects TRBV10-3 to TRBJ1-2; D possibly corresponds to TRBD1 (5 bases). The CDR3 has 13 amino acids. The V gene lost 7 bases and the J gene lost 6 bases, with 15 bases spanning the gap. Germline V gives CDR1 ENHRY, CDR2 SYGVKD. This CDR3 is CAITESREHGYTF. In DNA form, the CDR3 reads TGTGCCATCACCGAATCCAGGGAACATGGCTACACCTTC.